The following is a TCR beta chain sequence with its context. This record belongs to a study of blood T cell repertoires in COVID-19. Across the study: Sites in the United States, Italy and Spain provided acute and convalescent COVID-19 samples. Sample material is recorded as cDNA or gDNA derived from T cells, B-cell-depleted T cells, or PBMCs.

In the authors' workflow: Reference gene primer amplification gave estimated nucleated cell counts. Method: immunoSEQ multiplex PCR; TCRdb's copy keeps in-frame clones and lacks some. That table furnishes V, J and clone size, whereas the DNA furnished D and trimming. The sample lists some 290,000 clones, 80% to 90% occurring once. Sequencing used peripheral blood. This sequence was found in a woman in her 30s with COVID-19, enrolled during active disease.

CDR3 sequence (DNA): TGTGCCAGCAGCTTAATCTTCGCGGCCGAGACCTACAATGAGCAGTTCTTC. The encoded protein is CASSLIFAAETYNEQFF. The chain has TRBV7-2 and TRBJ2-1; D is unclear. V shed 2 bases and J shed 2 bases, with 16 bases lying between them. Germline V gives CDR1 SGHTA, CDR2 FQGNSA. The CDR3 is 17 residues long. Full variable domain (rest looked up from reference TRBV7-2 and TRBJ2-1): GAGVSQSPSNKVTEKGKDVELRCDPISGHTALYWYRQSLGQGLEFLIYFQGNSAPDKSGLPSDRFSAERTGGSVSTLTIQRTQQEDSAVYLCASSLIFAAETYNEQFFGPGTRLTVL.